One sample yielded the 18 T cell receptor beta chains listed below, sequenced in a study of patients and donors after allogeneic stem cell transplantation. Using its own MiXCR run on the RT-PCR reads, TCRdb lists one record per CDR3 protein. The sample lists approximately 210,000 distinct CDR3 sequences; around two fifths were seen once. The sequenced sample was blood, either unsorted or a sorted T cell fraction (not recorded which). These receptors were collected from a human donor who was either an allogeneic HSCT recipient or a stem cell or donor lymphocyte infusion donor (not recorded which). It is not recorded whose cells these are; they may come from a transplant donor.

This clonotype was found a few times. The chain couples TRBV4-3 to TRBJ2-3, with a tentative D call TRBD1 (5 bases). The germline V and J ends were trimmed by 6 bases and 2 bases, with 15 bases remaining between them. Germline assignment: CDR1 LGHNA and CDR2 YSLEER. The CDR3 has 15 residues. CDR3 sequence (DNA): TGCGCCAGCAGTCTAGGACAAATAAACACAGATACGCAGTATTTT. Translated: CASSLGQINTDTQYF.

A few counts support this clonotype. This rearrangement joins TRBV29-1 to TRBJ1-1; 8 nucleotides align to TRBD1. CDR1 and CDR2 (germline): SQVTM, ANQGSEA. V shed 7 bases, J shed 2 bases, and the junction held 9 bases outside the gene matches. The CDR3 is 14 residues long. This chain's CDR3 is CSAVLDRANTEAFF. In nucleotides, the CDR3 is TGCAGCGCAGTCCTGGACAGGGCAAACACTGAAGCTTTCTTT.

The chain employs TRBV6-5 and TRBJ2-1, with unresolved D. V lost 0 bases, J lost 10 bases, and 10 bases lay in between. CDR1 is MNHEY and CDR2 is SVGAGI in the germline V gene. The CDR3 runs to 13 residues. CDR3 DNA: TGTGCCAGCAGTTACTCTCCAAGGCAAGAGCAGTTCTTC. It codes for CASSYSPRQEQFF.

The chain employs TRBV18 and TRBJ2-5, with D possibly TRBD2 on 5 matching bases. The CDR3 extends over 13 amino acids. Germline V lookup: CDR1 KGHSH, CDR2 LQKENI. V was shortened by 8 bases and J by 2 bases, with 12 bases between the two germline ends. The CDR3 nucleotides read TGTGCCAGCGCCGCCGGGATACAAGAGACCCAGTACTTC. Its protein is CASAAGIQETQYF.

V is TRBV12-3 or TRBV12-4 and J is TRBJ1-2, with TRBD1 matching over 9 bases. There are 16 residues in the CDR3. V lost 5 bases and J lost 3; bases outside the gene matches: 10. The CDR3, as DNA: TGTGCCAGCAGTCCCGGGACAGGGATGCTGGACTATGGCTACACCTTC. This codes for CASSPGTGMLDYGYTF.

This chain connects TRBV6-5 to TRBJ1-2; D unresolved. V was trimmed by 2 bases and J by 7 bases, leaving 11 bases between them. The CDR3 is made up of 13 amino acids. From germline, CDR1 is MNHEY and CDR2 SVGAGI. The CDR3: CASSYPGEVGYTF. The CDR3 nucleotides are TGTGCCAGCAGTTACCCCGGGGAGGTTGGCTACACCTTC.

This clonotype was detected only a few times. The chain links TRBV4-3 to TRBJ2-3; D gene unclear. The germline V gene has CDR1 LGHNA and CDR2 YSLEER. The CDR3 is 13 residues long. V was clipped by 1 base and J by 4 bases, with 6 bases between them. The CDR3 DNA is TGCGCCAGCAGCCAAGTTGTTCCAGATACGCAGTATTTT. Protein product: CASSQVVPDTQYF.

This clonotype was observed a few times. This chain uses TRBV29-1 with TRBJ2-1; 8 nucleotides line up with TRBD2. V lost 1 base and J lost 7; bases outside the gene matches: 12. Germline lookup yields CDR1 SQVTM and CDR2 ANQGSEA. The CDR3 runs 16 residues. In DNA form, the CDR3 reads TGCAGCGTTGAAGGTAGACCCGGGACTAGTCGGAATGAGCAGTTCTTC. Translation: CSVEGRPGTSRNEQFF.

The CDR3 reads CAMPAERSYNEQFF. DNA of the CDR3: TGTGCCATGCCAGCTGAACGCTCCTACAATGAGCAGTTCTTC. The chain couples TRBV10-3 to TRBJ2-1; the D is unclear. Germline V lookup: CDR1 ENHRY, CDR2 SYGVKD. There are 14 residues in the CDR3. The V gene lost 9 bases and the J gene lost 0 bases, with 12 bases spanning the gap.

The chain has TRBV20-1 and TRBJ2-4, with 7 bases matching TRBD1. V lost 3 bases to trimming and J lost 0 bases; unmatched junction nucleotides: 2. The length of the CDR3 is 14 residues. The germline V gene encodes CDR1 DFQATT and CDR2 SNEGSKA (reference sequence). The CDR3 reads CSASRGPAKNIQYF. CDR3 DNA: TGCAGTGCTAGTAGGGGGCCAGCCAAAAACATTCAGTACTTC.

This clonotype was observed a few times. In DNA form, the CDR3 reads TGTGCCAGCAGCCCGGGGGACAGGGAAAATGAAAAACTGTTTTTT. Its translation: CASSPGDRENEKLFF. V usage is TRBV4-2 and J usage is TRBJ1-4; 9 nucleotides match TRBD1. In germline, CDR1 is LGHNA, CDR2 YNFKEQ. V lost 4 bases to trimming and J lost 5 bases; unmatched junction nucleotides: 5. The CDR3 has 15 residues.

The chain combines TRBV20-1 with TRBJ2-3; perhaps TRBD1 as D (6 bases). The germline gives CDR1 DFQATT, CDR2 SNEGSKA (reference sequence). The V gene lost 4 bases and the J gene lost 3 bases, with 17 bases spanning the gap. This CDR3 region has 15 residues. The CDR3 DNA reads as TGCAGTGCTAATTACGACAGGAGGTCAACAGATACGCAGTATTTT. Its protein is CSANYDRRSTDTQYF.

This clonotype has only a few counts. The rearrangement uses TRBV24-1 and TRBJ1-1; D gene ambiguous. From germline, CDR1 is KGHDR and CDR2 SFDVKD. CDR3 size: 16 residues. Trimming shortened V by 9 bases and J by 0 bases, and 19 bases separated the two germline ends. The CDR3 sequence: CATAMNWQLMNTEAFF. The CDR3 DNA sequence: TGTGCCACCGCCATGAACTGGCAGCTCATGAACACTGAAGCTTTCTTT.

This clonotype has only a few counts. This chain joins TRBV20-1 and TRBJ2-7, with D perhaps TRBD2 (5 bases). Germline V CDR1 and CDR2: DFQATT, SNEGSKA (reference sequence). V dropped 3 bases and J dropped 3 bases, with 12 bases sitting between them. The CDR3 totals 13 residues. CDR3 sequence (DNA): TGCAGTGCTAGGTATGGAGGCATCTACGAGCAGTACTTC. Translation: CSARYGGIYEQYF.

This clonotype was counted a few times. DNA of the CDR3: TGTGCCAGCAGGGGAGGAATGGGCAATCAGCCCCAGCATTTT. It specifies CASRGGMGNQPQHF. The chain recombines TRBV27 with TRBJ1-5; D unresolved. The CDR3 runs to 14 residues. Trimming took off 6 bases at V and 2 bases at J, with 11 bases between the two ends. Germline V gene data show CDR1 as MNHEY and CDR2 as SMNVEV (reference sequence).

This clonotype was seen many times. The genes are TRBV6-6 and TRBJ1-1; D not resolved. Germline lookup yields CDR1 MNHNY and CDR2 SVGAGI (reference sequence). This CDR3 has 12 residues. V was cut by 5 bases and J by 4 bases, with 8 bases left in between. In DNA, the CDR3 is TGTGCCAGCAGTCCCCATGGCACTGAAGCTTTCTTT. This sequence encodes CASSPHGTEAFF.

J is TRBJ2-3 and V is TRBV12-3 or TRBV12-4, with D uncertain. The length of the CDR3 is 15 residues. The V end was cut by 6 bases, the J end by 3 bases, with 16 bases between. The CDR3 protein is CASRKVAVFTDTQYF. DNA of the CDR3: TGTGCCAGCAGAAAGGTAGCAGTATTTACAGATACGCAGTATTTT.

In this sample, this clonotype turned up a few times. The chain is built from TRBV11-2 and TRBJ1-4; D unresolved. CDR3 length: 13 amino acids. CDR1 SGHAT and CDR2 FQNNGV come from the germline V gene. V lost 2 bases to trimming and J lost 3 bases, with 4 bases between them. CDR3 sequence: CASSLSPNEKLFF. CDR3 coding DNA: TGTGCCAGCAGCTTATCTCCTAATGAAAAACTGTTTTTT.